This T cell receptor (beta chain) was obtained from a study of blood T cell repertoires in COVID-19. Study-wide context: Acute-phase and convalescent COVID-19 samples originated in the United States, Italy and Spain.

Germline lookup yields CDR1 LNHDA and CDR2 SQIVND (reference sequence). Deletions cut 5 bases from V and 5 bases from J, with 12 bases between. This CDR3 contains 13 residues. Assay: immunoSEQ multiplex PCR; the TCRdb copy retains only in-frame clones and omits some. Here the sample spans around 260,000 clones, about four fifths being singletons. The J gene is TRBJ1-2, the V gene TRBV19; TRBD1 might be the D (5 bases). The sample taken for sequencing was peripheral blood. This receptor was taken from a woman aged 45 to 65 who had recovered from COVID-19. DNA for the CDR3: TGTGCCAGTAGTGCCCAGGGAGGGTATGGCTACACCTTC. Its translation: CASSAQGGYGYTF.